The rows below give T cell receptor beta chains drawn from one sample of a study of blood T cells in healthy people across ages. Each CDR3 protein gets one entry after TCRdb re-called the 5' RACE reads with MiXCR. The repertoire includes 1.5 million to 2 million distinct CDR3 sequences, roughly 27% of them detected once, and 7% to 9% sits in the top ten. Input material: blood. These receptors all come from a woman aged 30 to 39 in good health. CDR3s leave out the opening cysteine and the closing phenylalanine or tryptophan.

len,v_gene,j_gene,CDR3aa
11,TRBV5-1,TRBJ2-4,ASRAGTQNIQY
14,TRBV20-1,TRBJ1-5,SAVTGVSNNKSPQH
14,TRBV27,TRBJ2-6,ASRTGVDSGANVLT
13,TRBV12-3/TRBV12-4,TRBJ2-3,ASSFRRRPTDTQY
13,TRBV27,TRBJ2-7,ASGTEEYGTDTQY
12,TRBV6-7,TRBJ1-2,ASNRRRYRYGYT
16,TRBV6-5,TRBJ2-6,ASSYRGRELSGANVLT
12,TRBV30,TRBJ2-3,AWSGKGEYGTQY
12,TRBV10-3,TRBJ2-7,AISPSGGSGEQY
10,TRBV20-1,TRBJ1-1,SAGGGGPEAF
13,TRBV28,TRBJ1-4,ASAGGNRANEKLF
17,TRBV5-1,TRBJ2-2,ASSFGFYWTRANTGELF
12,TRBV20-1,TRBJ2-1,SARVSLARYEQF
12,TRBV5-4,TRBJ1-2,ASSCGGQGDGYT
12,TRBV18,TRBJ1-2,ASSHGDRRYGYT
11,TRBV28,TRBJ1-2,ASTWAGSYGYT
15,TRBV5-5,TRBJ2-1,ASSLNDPGLAGYEQF